The T cell receptor (beta chain) described here comes from a study of radiation and T cells in renal cell carcinoma. Broader study findings: Baseline intratumoral clonotype presence is unknown without pretreatment biopsies.

Concerning this clone: Its specificity is unknown.

The time point here: blood 4 weeks post-SBRT, at nephrectomy. Stated treatment: 15 Gy SBRT to primary tumor, nephrectomy 4 weeks later. Nephrectomy followed 15 Gy stereotactic body radiation by 4 weeks. Germline V CDR1 and CDR2: WNHNN, SYGVQD (reference sequence). The CDR3 is 11 residues long. Trimming at V came to 8 bases and at J to 6 bases, leaving 3 bases not matched to a gene. Repertoires were generated with immunoSEQ multiplex PCR, while TCRdb's copy carries only in-frame clones and drops some. The profile covers 120,000 to 150,000 clones, with around 88% appearing a single time and 17% taken by the ten largest.

This TCR derives from a woman in her 50s with renal cell carcinoma. This sample comprised blood, obtained from a patient whose treatment included radiotherapy and nephrectomy. The rearrangement joins TRBV10-1 to TRBJ2-5, with TRBD1 matching 7 bases. The CDR3 sequence is CASYRGKTQYF. Written as DNA, the CDR3 is TGCGCCAGCTACAGGGGAAAGACCCAGTACTTC.